Each of the 20 T cell receptor beta chains below was sequenced from the same sample in a study of response to subunit inactivated influenza vaccine. Using its own MiXCR run on the RT-PCR reads, TCRdb lists one record per CDR3 protein. Of more than 400,000 distinct CDR3 sequences in the sample, approximately 11% were seen once. The material was PBMCs from blood, obtained roughly 46 days after vaccination. These receptors were collected from a man in his forties or fifties who received an inactivated influenza vaccine.

This clonotype has just a few counts. V is TRBV24-1 and J is TRBJ2-1; a possible D gene is TRBD1 (5 bases). Germline CDR1 is KGHDR and CDR2 is SFDVKD. V was clipped by 7 bases and J by 5 bases, with 14 bases between them. This CDR3 has 14 amino acids. The CDR3 protein is CATSDSRLNNEQFF. The CDR3 nucleotides are TGTGCCACCAGCGACAGCAGGTTAAACAATGAGCAGTTCTTC.

The chain employs TRBV4-2 and TRBJ2-6, with TRBD1 identical over 9 bases. Germline V CDR1 and CDR2: LGHNA, YNFKEQ. CDR3 size: 19 residues. Trimming took 1 base from V and 0 from J; bases not matched to a gene: 7. CDR3 DNA: TGTGCCAGCAGCCAAGTAGTAGGGACAGGGACCTCTGGGGCCAACGTCCTGACTTTC. It specifies CASSQVVGTGTSGANVLTF.

This clonotype was counted ten times or more. The chain uses TRBV29-1 and TRBJ2-1, with 10 bases fitting TRBD2. This CDR3 is built from 17 residues. In germline, CDR1 is SQVTM, CDR2 ANQGSEA. Unmatched junction bases numbered 9, after V lost 2 bases and J lost 2 bases. The CDR3 here is CSVELGLAGVPYNEQFF. Written as DNA, the CDR3 is TGCAGCGTTGAATTGGGGCTAGCGGGAGTACCCTACAATGAGCAGTTCTTC.

This clonotype has only a few counts. The chain combines TRBV7-9 with TRBJ2-5, with no clear D. The length of the CDR3 is 16 residues. The V gene's germline CDR1 is SEHNR and CDR2 FQNEAQ (reference sequence). Trimming took 2 bases from V and 1 from J, leaving 14 bases between them. DNA for the CDR3: TGTGCCAGCAGCTTAACTTCCTTTCTGGCCCAAGAGACCCAGTACTTC. This translates into CASSLTSFLAQETQYF.

At least ten counts were recorded for this clonotype. This rearrangement joins TRBV5-1 to TRBJ2-3, with D tentatively TRBD1 (5 bases). V dropped 4 bases and J dropped 8 bases, with 11 bases sitting between them. The CDR3 contains 12 residues. Germline V CDR1 and CDR2: SGHRS, YFSETQ. The CDR3 reads CASSPSRVTQYF. The CDR3 coding sequence is TGCGCCAGCAGCCCGTCCAGGGTTACGCAGTATTTT.

V gene TRBV5-1 combines with J gene TRBJ2-3; 8 positions match TRBD1. With 0 bases clipped from V and 4 bases from J, the junction kept 4 bases outside the gene matches. Germline values: CDR1 SGHRS, CDR2 YFSETQ. The CDR3 has 15 residues. CDR3 loop: CASSLADRVADTQYF. For the CDR3, the DNA is TGCGCCAGCAGCTTGGCGGACAGGGTGGCAGATACGCAGTATTTT.

The rearrangement joins TRBV7-2 to TRBJ1-4; D gene unclear. CDR3 length equals 14 residues. V was trimmed by 5 bases and J by 8 bases, leaving 15 bases between them. The germline V gene has CDR1 SGHTA and CDR2 FQGNSA. As DNA, the CDR3 is TGTGCCAGCAGCCAGATGGGTGTAGGCGAAAAACTGTTTTTT. Translated, it gives CASSQMGVGEKLFF.

The chain combines TRBV28 with TRBJ1-2; 9 positions match TRBD1. Germline assignment: CDR1 MDHEN and CDR2 SYDVKM. Losses at the gene ends were 7 bases for V and 4 bases for J; bases not matched to a gene: 10. This CDR3 spans 15 amino acids. CDR3 protein: CASIKGTGSLYGYTF. The CDR3 DNA sequence: TGTGCCAGCATTAAGGGGACAGGGTCACTCTATGGCTACACCTTC.

This clonotype appeared a few times. This chain uses TRBV6-5 with TRBJ2-1, with D hard to call. The CDR3 has 14 amino acids. The germline gives CDR1 MNHEY, CDR2 SVGAGI. Trimming removed 2 bases from V and 6 bases from J, with 11 bases in between. The CDR3 DNA reads TGTGCCAGCAGTTACCTCGGACCCCTCAATGAGCAGTTCTTC. Translation gives CASSYLGPLNEQFF.

This clonotype occurred many times. The chain combines TRBV10-3 with TRBJ2-1; a weak D match, TRBD2 (6 bases). CDR3 length equals 13 residues. Trimming took off 8 bases at V and 1 base at J, with 9 bases between the two ends. Looked up from germline, CDR1 is ENHRY and CDR2 is SYGVKD. CDR3 sequence reads: CAILAQSYNEQFF. In nucleotides, the CDR3 is TGTGCCATCCTAGCGCAGTCCTACAATGAGCAGTTCTTC.

This clonotype was counted only a few times. The chain has TRBV7-9 and TRBJ2-3; 8 bases map to TRBD1. Germline V gene lookup returns CDR1 SEHNR and CDR2 FQNEAQ (reference sequence). With 0 bases clipped from V and 4 bases from J, the junction kept 9 bases outside the gene matches. The CDR3 runs 17 residues. CDR3: CASSLAKTGVPSDTQYF. In DNA, the CDR3 is TGTGCCAGCAGCTTAGCGAAGACAGGGGTGCCCTCAGATACGCAGTATTTT.

V is TRBV12-3 or TRBV12-4 and J is TRBJ1-5; 10 bases fit TRBD1. With V trimmed by 10 bases and J by 15 bases, 15 bases remained unmatched. The CDR3 has 13 residues. CDR3 protein: CATTRDRGSSVHF. CDR3 sequence (DNA): TGTGCCACCACCAGGGACAGGGGTTCGTCCGTGCATTTT.

In nucleotides, the CDR3 is TGCGCCAGCAGCTTGTCGGCGCGGGGGTTCGCCGGGGAGCTGTTTTTT. Protein: CASSLSARGFAGELFF. This chain uses TRBV5-1 with TRBJ2-2; 7 bases line up with TRBD2. J was trimmed by 6 bases and V by 1 base; bases with no gene match: 9. The CDR3 runs 16 residues. Germline values: CDR1 SGHRS, CDR2 YFSETQ.

V is TRBV7-8 and J is TRBJ1-6; D is unresolved. Germline V gene sequence: CDR1 SGHVS, CDR2 FQNEAQ. The ends were cut back, 4 bases at V and 7 bases at J, with 14 bases in the middle. The CDR3 is made up of 15 amino acids. The CDR3 protein is CASSSPGFDNSPLHF. CDR3 sequence (DNA): TGTGCCAGCAGCTCTCCCGGCTTTGACAATTCACCCCTCCACTTT.

This clonotype was seen a few times. J is TRBJ2-3 and V is TRBV10-3, with 7 bases lining up with TRBD1. Trimming took 6 bases from V and 2 from J; bases not matched to a gene: 8. The CDR3 length is 15 residues. Germline V gene data show CDR1 as ENHRY and CDR2 as SYGVKD. This CDR3 reads CAISGTVTFTDTQYF. The CDR3 DNA follows: TGTGCCATCAGCGGGACAGTGACTTTCACAGATACGCAGTATTTT.

The chain employs TRBV2 and TRBJ2-5, with 9 bases that match TRBD2. The CDR3 length is 13 residues. Germline CDR1 is SNHLY and CDR2 is FYNNEI. V trimming: 6 bases; J trimming: 5 bases; junction bases outside the gene matches: 4. CDR3 residues: CASRELAGETQYF. DNA of the CDR3: TGTGCCAGCAGGGAACTAGCGGGCGAGACCCAGTACTTC.

This clonotype was seen ten or more times. J is TRBJ2-3 and V is TRBV20-1; D remains unclear. V was shortened by 5 bases and J by 6 bases, with 9 bases between the two germline ends. Germline V gene sequence: CDR1 DFQATT, CDR2 SNEGSKA (reference sequence). This CDR3 is 11 amino acids long. CDR3 DNA: TGCAGTGCTGGGTTGGAGGATACGCAGTATTTT. Amino acids: CSAGLEDTQYF.

This clonotype was recorded many times. The chain carries TRBV20-1 and TRBJ2-7, with TRBD1 as a possible D gene (5 bases). CDR3 size: 15 residues. Trimming took off 1 base at V and 2 bases at J, with 15 bases between the two ends. In germline, CDR1 is DFQATT, CDR2 SNEGSKA (reference sequence). CDR3 residues: CSARAYRTETYEQYF. The CDR3, as DNA: TGCAGTGCTAGAGCGTACAGGACGGAGACCTACGAGCAGTACTTC.

This clonotype was detected a few times. The chain has TRBV12-3 or TRBV12-4 and TRBJ1-5; TRBD1 agrees at 9 bases. CDR3 length: 14 amino acids. The J segment lost 4 bases and the V segment lost 5 bases, leaving 3 bases of the junction unmatched. The CDR3 here is CASSRTGANQPQHF. The DNA for the CDR3 is TGTGCCAGCAGTCGGACAGGGGCAAATCAGCCCCAGCATTTT.

This clonotype was counted many times. The chain couples TRBV12-3 or TRBV12-4 to TRBJ2-1, with 8 bases fitting TRBD2. V lost 4 bases to trimming and J lost 6 bases; unmatched junction nucleotides: 8. The CDR3 totals 15 residues. CDR3: CASSSLAGLGNEQFF. CDR3 bases: TGTGCCAGCAGTTCTTTAGCGGGATTGGGCAATGAGCAGTTCTTC.